The 30 T cell receptor beta chains listed next were all sequenced from one sample in a study of CD8 T cell repertoires and HIV-1 epitope variants. Clones were sequenced by immunoSEQ multiplex PCR, and TCRdb holds only the in-frame ones, with some missing. The data show 2,000 to 2,500 clones, with 72% seen just once and 40% to 55% held by the top ten. These TCRs' antigens remain unknown. The material sequenced was cultured CD8+ T cells derived from PBMCs. These receptors originate from a male donor with HIV.

The chain is built from TRBV5-1 and TRBJ2-5; 10 nucleotides line up with TRBD2. V lost 0 bases, J lost 5 bases, and 4 bases stayed unmatched. This CDR3 comprises 15 residues. Per germline, CDR1 SGHRS and CDR2 YFSETQ. This CDR3 reads CASSLALAGVETQYF. CDR3 nucleotide sequence: TGCGCCAGCAGCTTGGCCCTAGCGGGAGTGGAGACCCAGTACTTC.

This clone was seen a handful of times. The DNA of the CDR3 is TGTGCCAGTAGTATTTGGCAAAATGAGCAGTTCTTC. It is translated as CASSIWQNEQFF. V usage is TRBV19 and J usage is TRBJ2-1, with unresolved D. V lost 3 bases and J lost 7, with 7 bases in between. Germline values: CDR1 LNHDA, CDR2 SQIVND (reference sequence). The CDR3 is made up of 12 amino acids.

This chain joins TRBV6-5 and TRBJ1-2; TRBD1 matches 8 bases. The ends lost 7 bases at V and 3 bases at J; junction bases unmatched: 4. Germline loops: CDR1 MNHEY, CDR2 SVGAGI. The CDR3 is made up of 13 amino acids. The CDR3 bases are TGTGCCAGCAAGACAGGGGAAGACTATGGCTACACCTTC. This sequence encodes CASKTGEDYGYTF.

The CDR3 region is CASSLARASGTSTDTQYF. The CDR3 DNA follows: TGTGCCAGCAGCTTAGCGCGGGCTAGCGGGACGAGCACAGATACGCAGTATTTT. The rearrangement joins TRBV7-6 to TRBJ2-3, with 9 nucleotides matching TRBD2. The CDR3 length is 18 residues. The germline V gene encodes CDR1 SGHVS and CDR2 FNYEAQ. V trimming: 0 bases; J trimming: 0 bases; junction bases outside the gene matches: 7.

The J gene is TRBJ2-1, the V gene TRBV19, with 14 bases aligning to TRBD2. With V trimmed by 2 bases and J by 8 bases, 14 bases remained unmatched. CDR3 length: 19 amino acids. Germline assignment: CDR1 LNHDA and CDR2 SQIVND (reference sequence). Written as DNA, the CDR3 is TGTGCCAGTAGTATACAGCCGGGACTAGCGGGAGATTTCTTAGATGAGCAGTTCTTC. Residues: CASSIQPGLAGDFLDEQFF.

V is TRBV29-1 and J is TRBJ2-1; D remains ambiguous. Germline CDR1 and CDR2: SQVTM and ANQGSEA. The CDR3 runs to 12 residues. The germline V and J ends were trimmed by 6 bases and 6 bases, with 12 bases remaining between them. CDR3 coding DNA: TGCAGCGTCCTCCAAAGGGCCAATGAGCAGTTCTTC. Residues: CSVLQRANEQFF.

This clone qualifies as large. CDR3 DNA sequence: TGTGCCAGCAGCTTAGCGGGACAGGGCTCCTACAATGAGCAGTTCTTC. As protein: CASSLAGQGSYNEQFF. The chain is built from TRBV7-8 and TRBJ2-1; 9 positions agree with TRBD1. Germline V gene data show CDR1 as SGHVS and CDR2 as FQNEAQ. V gave up 0 bases and J gave up 0 bases; unmatched junction bases: 0. This CDR3 is built from 16 residues.

This chain connects TRBV5-4 to TRBJ2-1; D remains unclear. The CDR3 extends over 13 amino acids. V was shortened by 1 base and J by 5 bases, with 7 bases between the two germline ends. Germline V CDR1 and CDR2: SGHNT, YYREEE (reference sequence). CDR3 sequence (DNA): TGTGCCAGCAGCTTGATGGTTGACAATGAGCAGTTCTTC. Its translation is CASSLMVDNEQFF.

This clone showed up just a few times. This rearrangement joins TRBV14 to TRBJ1-2; 7 bases are shared with TRBD1. Germline V gene lookup returns CDR1 SGHDN and CDR2 FVKESK. Trimming removed 4 bases from V and 8 bases from J; junction bases left unmatched: 13. The CDR3 consists of 15 residues. The CDR3 coding sequence is TGTGCCAGCAGCCCACGCTCAACAGGGGCGGAGGGCTACACCTTC. Its translation: CASSPRSTGAEGYTF.

The rearrangement joins TRBV9 to TRBJ2-2; maybe TRBD2 (6 bases). Germline CDR1 SGDLS, CDR2 YYNGEE. This CDR3 has 17 amino acids. Trimming shortened V by 0 bases and J by 0 bases, and 12 bases separated the two germline ends. CDR3 nucleotides: TGTGCCAGCAGCGTAGCTAGGGGAGGAACGAACACCGGGGAGCTGTTTTTT. Residues: CASSVARGGTNTGELFF.

This clone has only a few counts. In DNA, the CDR3 is TGTGCCAGCAGCCAATCGACGGGATATAGCAATCAGCCCCAGCATTTT. It translates to CASSQSTGYSNQPQHF. This chain connects TRBV16 to TRBJ1-5; D is uncertain. CDR1 and CDR2 from the germline V gene are KGHSY and FQNENV. V gave up 0 bases and J gave up 0 bases, with 9 bases separating them. The CDR3 length is 16 residues.

This clone is a singleton in its sample. The V gene is TRBV5-8, the J gene TRBJ1-1; no firm D call. V lost 1 base to trimming and J lost 0 bases, with 7 bases between them. This CDR3 has 14 amino acids. Germline values: CDR1 SGHTS, CDR2 YDEGEE. As DNA, the CDR3 is TGTGCCAGCAGCTTGAACGGAATGAACACTGAAGCTTTCTTT. It encodes CASSLNGMNTEAFF. The whole variable domain, remainder taken from reference TRBV5-8 and TRBJ1-1, is EAGVTQSPTHLIKTRGQQATLRCSPISGHTSVYWYQQALGLGLQFLLWYDEGEERNRGNFPPRFSGRQFPNYSSELNVNALELEDSALYLCASSLNGMNTEAFFGQGTRLTVV.

This clone is a singleton in its sample. This rearrangement joins TRBV4-2 to TRBJ1-2; no definite D call. The germline gives CDR1 LGHNA, CDR2 YNFKEQ. The CDR3 is made up of 15 amino acids. V lost 0 bases, J lost 3 bases, and 11 bases lay in between. DNA of the CDR3: TGTGCCAGCAGCCAAGAGGTAGAGGGCTACTATGGCTACACCTTC. Residues: CASSQEVEGYYGYTF.

This sequence joins TRBV15 and TRBJ1-1; D is possibly TRBD1 (6 bases). The V and J ends lost 6 bases and 7 bases respectively, with 12 bases between them. The CDR3 consists of 12 residues. The germline V gene encodes CDR1 LNHNV and CDR2 YYDKDF (reference sequence). CDR3 amino acids: CATSTGRNEAFF. In DNA form, the CDR3 reads TGTGCCACCAGTACAGGGAGGAATGAAGCTTTCTTT.

The chain couples TRBV5-6 to TRBJ2-7; possible D gene TRBD1, 5 bases. The CDR3 runs 17 residues. The V end lost 4 bases, the J end lost 5 bases, and 25 bases lay between the germline ends. The germline V gene has CDR1 SGHDT and CDR2 YYEEEE. For the CDR3, the DNA is TGTGCCAGCAGCCGGTGGGGCGGTAAGGAGAAGGCGAACGAGCAGTACTTC. Translating it yields CASSRWGGKEKANEQYF. The variable domain in full, with the rest retrieved from reference TRBV5-6 and TRBJ2-7, is DAGVTQSPTHLIKTRGQQVTLRCSPKSGHDTVSWYQQALGQGPQFIFQYYEEEERQRGNFPDRFSGHQFPNYSSELNVNALLLGDSALYLCASSRWGGKEKANEQYFGPGTRLTVT.

This chain connects TRBV7-9 to TRBJ2-7, with TRBD2 as a possible D gene (5 bases). This CDR3 is 14 amino acids long. Between the trimmed V and J ends, which lost 3 bases and 0 bases, there was a span of 9 bases. The germline gives CDR1 SEHNR, CDR2 FQNEAQ (reference sequence). This CDR3 reads CASSFAGPSYEQYF. As DNA, the CDR3 is TGTGCCAGCAGCTTTGCGGGCCCCTCCTACGAGCAGTACTTC.

This clone was picked up one time. This chain connects TRBV5-6 to TRBJ2-7, with a tentative D call TRBD2 (6 bases). Between the trimmed V and J ends, which lost 4 bases and 7 bases, there was a span of 12 bases. CDR1 and CDR2 (germline): SGHDT, YYEEEE. The CDR3 runs 12 residues. CDR3 loop: CASSETSREQYF. The CDR3 DNA sequence: TGTGCCAGCAGCGAGACTAGTCGGGAGCAGTACTTC.

The rearrangement joins TRBV6-1 to TRBJ1-5; D is ambiguous. This CDR3 is built from 12 residues. The V gene lost 6 bases and the J gene lost 1 base, with 4 bases spanning the gap. CDR1 is MNHNS, CDR2 SASEGT, per germline. CDR3 in DNA: TGTGCCAGCAGGGGGAGCAATCAGCCCCAGCATTTT. Protein sequence: CASRGSNQPQHF.

J is TRBJ2-1 and V is TRBV30, with 11 bases identical to TRBD2. The V gene's germline CDR1 is GTSNPN and CDR2 SVGIG (reference sequence). The CDR3 sequence is 15 residues long. The trim removed 2 bases at V and 3 bases at J, leaving 3 bases unmatched. This CDR3 reads CAWSTTSGGYNEQFF. CDR3 bases: TGTGCCTGGAGTACTACTAGCGGGGGCTACAATGAGCAGTTCTTC. Drawing the rest from reference TRBV30 and TRBJ2-1, the complete variable domain is SQTIHQWPATLVQPVGSPLSLECTVEGTSNPNLYWYRQAAGRGLQLLFYSVGIGQISSEVPQNLSASRPQDRQFILSSKKLLLSDSGFYLCAWSTTSGGYNEQFFGPGTRLTVL.

This clone has only a few counts. This chain joins TRBV7-2 and TRBJ2-1, with D unclear. The CDR3 loop spans 13 amino acids. Per the germline V gene, CDR1 is SGHTA and CDR2 is FQGNSA. V was shortened by 5 bases and J by 3 bases, with 8 bases between the two germline ends. CDR3 DNA: TGTGCCAGCAGCCCAGCAGGCTACAATGAGCAGTTCTTC. This encodes CASSPAGYNEQFF.

The gene calls are TRBV29-1 and TRBJ2-1, with 7 bases identical to TRBD2. The CDR3 runs 15 residues. V dropped 5 bases and J dropped 10; count of bases not matched to a gene: 17. In germline, CDR1 is SQVTM, CDR2 ANQGSEA. In DNA, the CDR3 is TGCAGCGTTAGAGCGGGACGATCGGAAGGAGGAGAGCAGTTCTTC. This encodes CSVRAGRSEGGEQFF.

The rearrangement links TRBV7-9 to TRBJ1-1; tentatively, D is TRBD1 (6 bases). The CDR3 loop spans 13 amino acids. The V gene's germline CDR1 is SEHNR and CDR2 FQNEAQ (reference sequence). V lost 10 bases to trimming and J lost 3 bases, with 15 bases between them. This chain's CDR3 is CATLGGGHTEAFF. In DNA form, the CDR3 reads TGTGCCACACTAGGGGGGGGGCACACTGAAGCTTTCTTT.

This clone is labeled large. This rearrangement joins TRBV27 to TRBJ2-7; D might be TRBD2 (6 bases). V was trimmed by 6 bases and J by 2 bases, leaving 20 bases between them. Germline CDR1 MNHEY, CDR2 SMNVEV (reference sequence). The CDR3 sequence is 16 residues long. The CDR3 here is CASSLTSGTFAYEQYF. The CDR3, as DNA: TGTGCCAGCAGCTTAACCTCAGGGACTTTCGCCTACGAGCAGTACTTC.

The chain has TRBV11-3 and TRBJ2-2; 9 bases line up with TRBD1. The CDR3 runs 17 residues. Germline trimming cut 3 bases from V and 6 bases from J; bases unmatched to any gene: 11. Germline V gene sequence: CDR1 SGHNT, CDR2 YENEEA. In DNA, the CDR3 is TGTGCCAGCAGCTTCGCCCCGGGACAGGGAGATGCCGGGGAGCTGTTTTTT. It specifies CASSFAPGQGDAGELFF.

The rearrangement joins TRBV7-9 to TRBJ2-7; TRBD1 matches 8 bases. Germline CDR1 is SEHNR and CDR2 is FQNEAQ (reference sequence). V dropped 5 bases and J dropped 3; count of bases not matched to a gene: 12. This CDR3 has 16 amino acids. CDR3 region: CASSPPTGQGLYEQYF. CDR3 in DNA: TGTGCCAGCAGCCCGCCCACAGGACAGGGCCTCTACGAGCAGTACTTC.

This clone qualifies as large. V usage is TRBV13 and J usage is TRBJ2-1; D assignment may be TRBD1 or TRBD2 (6 bases each). Per germline, CDR1 PRHDT and CDR2 FYEKMQ (reference sequence). The CDR3 covers 16 residues. V lost 5 bases, J lost 3 bases, and 17 bases lay in between. The CDR3 here is CASSPLSGGLYNEQFF. CDR3 bases: TGTGCCAGCAGCCCCCTCTCTGGGGGGCTCTACAATGAGCAGTTCTTC.

The chain carries TRBV4-1 and TRBJ2-2; D gene unclear. Trimming took 1 base from V and 7 from J, leaving 4 bases between them. Germline CDR1 reads MGHRA; CDR2 reads YSYEKL. The CDR3 runs 12 residues. CDR3 region: CASSQGDGELFF. CDR3 coding DNA: TGCGCCAGCAGCCAAGGTGACGGGGAGCTGTTTTTT.

The V gene is TRBV10-3, the J gene TRBJ2-3; 12 nucleotides match TRBD2. Germline-derived CDR1 and CDR2 are ENHRY and SYGVKD. J lost 2 bases, V lost 4 bases, and 4 bases had no gene match. CDR3 size: 16 residues. The CDR3 protein is CAISGSSGGDTDTQYF. CDR3 nucleotides: TGTGCCATCAGTGGGTCTAGCGGGGGGGACACAGATACGCAGTATTTT.

V is TRBV6-5 and J is TRBJ2-7; a weak D match, TRBD2 (6 bases). The CDR3 totals 14 residues. V was clipped by 0 bases and J by 2 bases, with 8 bases between them. Germline V gene data show CDR1 as MNHEY and CDR2 as SVGAGI. The CDR3 bases are TGTGCCAGCAGTTACTCGGCGGGAACCTACGAGCAGTACTTC. The encoded protein is CASSYSAGTYEQYF.

The V call is TRBV28, the J call TRBJ2-7, with TRBD2 matching 11 bases. Looked up from germline, CDR1 is MDHEN and CDR2 is SYDVKM. V was clipped by 2 bases and J by 3 bases; unmatched bases: 3. The CDR3 consists of 15 residues. The CDR3 sequence: CASSLLAGGLYEQYF. The CDR3 DNA reads as TGTGCCAGCAGTTTACTAGCGGGGGGTCTCTACGAGCAGTACTTC.